Included here is one T cell receptor (beta chain) sequence, with context. Its specificity is unknown. The table came from immunoSEQ multiplex PCR; TCRdb's copy has only in-frame clones and leaves some out. The sample gives some 150,000 clones, more than 85% of which show up once; 1.5% to 2% is in the top ten. The sample originates from a study of T cell responses to AZD1222 COVID-19 vaccine. General study results and limits: Two AZD1222 administrations were followed by greater Spike-specific TCR breadth and depth. Close to half of spike-specific TCRs reportedly recognize unmutated variant regions. Seropositivity was recorded at baseline in only a handful of AZD1222 recipients. The CD4 TCRs associated with vaccination extended across spike and predominated at 160-218 and 743-854.

The material sequenced was peripheral blood, taken on day 0 of AZD1222 vaccination. The sequence was collected from an adult in good health.

DNA of the CDR3: TGTGCCAGCACTAGGGGCTACGAGCAGTACTTC. Amino acids: CASTRGYEQYF. The rearrangement uses TRBV6-5 and TRBJ2-7, with D possibly matching TRBD1 (5 bases). V was cut by 7 bases and J by 3 bases, with 7 bases left in between. The CDR3 runs 11 residues. In germline, CDR1 is MNHEY, CDR2 SVGAGI.